This T cell receptor (beta chain) was sequenced in a study of tumor-infiltrating lymphocytes in primary liver carcinoma. Study summary: Donors had hepatocellular carcinoma or combined HCC and intrahepatic cholangiocarcinoma. Study conclusions and caveats: It was tumor-adjacent and tumor-blood pairs that overlapped less than tumor region pairs did. Only about 7.5-24% of top clones were detected in each of the five tumor regions. It was in tumors, not blood, that the top-250-clone fraction was significantly higher (p = 0.039).

TCR beta cDNA was reverse-transcribed from around 0.55 ug of total RNA. The reaction used a constant-region primer and ProtoScript II reverse transcriptase. Slightly modified ARM-PCR served as the procedure for the TCR beta libraries. These libraries came from three rounds of nested multiplex PCR. PCR rounds one and two used TRBV1-TRBV30 forward primers with a C-beta reverse primer for roughly 9 cycles each. Using its own MiXCR run on the multiplex PCR reads, TCRdb lists one record per CDR3 protein. The sample includes about 110,000 distinct CDR3 sequences, 80% to 85% of them seen just once. Worth noting for this clonotype: Its target is not known. A junction boundary mismatches the germline segment, possibly from a read error.

Germline V gene data show CDR1 as SGHAT and CDR2 as FQDESV (reference sequence). The CDR3 contains 15 residues. Both RNA and DNA were isolated together from about 21-30 mg of bulk tissue that had not been sorted. The receptor was isolated from a man between 40 and 49 years old with primary liver carcinoma and hepatitis B virus infection. Material: liver tumor tissue from sampling region 3. Sample subset: tumor region T3, left-lateral pole. The V gene is TRBV11-1, the J gene TRBJ2-3; no clear D gene. CDR3 sequence: CASSLPMESADTQYF. In nucleotides, the CDR3 is TGTGCCAGCAGTTTGCCGATGGAGAGCGCAGATACACAGTATTTT.